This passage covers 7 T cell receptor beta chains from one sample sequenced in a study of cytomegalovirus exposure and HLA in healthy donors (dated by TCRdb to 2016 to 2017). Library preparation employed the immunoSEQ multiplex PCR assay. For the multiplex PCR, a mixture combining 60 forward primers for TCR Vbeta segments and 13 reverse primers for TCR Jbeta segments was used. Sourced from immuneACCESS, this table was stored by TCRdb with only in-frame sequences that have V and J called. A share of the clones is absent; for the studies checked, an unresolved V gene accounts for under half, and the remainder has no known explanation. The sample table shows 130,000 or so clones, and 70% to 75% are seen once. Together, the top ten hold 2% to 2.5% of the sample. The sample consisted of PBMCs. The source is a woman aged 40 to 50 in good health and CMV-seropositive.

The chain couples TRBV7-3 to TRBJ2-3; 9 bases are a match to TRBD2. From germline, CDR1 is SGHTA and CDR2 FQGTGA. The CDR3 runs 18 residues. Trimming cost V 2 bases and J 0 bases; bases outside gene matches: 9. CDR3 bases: TGTGCCAGCAGCTTACTTAGGGCTAGCGGGACTAGCACAGATACGCAGTATTTT. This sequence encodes CASSLLRASGTSTDTQYF. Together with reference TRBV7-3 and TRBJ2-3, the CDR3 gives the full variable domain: GAGVSQTPSNKVTEKGKYVELRCDPISGHTALYWYRQSLGQGPEFLIYFQGTGAADDSGLPNDRFFAVRPEGSVSTLKIQRTERGDSAVYLCASSLLRASGTSTDTQYFGPGTRLTVL.

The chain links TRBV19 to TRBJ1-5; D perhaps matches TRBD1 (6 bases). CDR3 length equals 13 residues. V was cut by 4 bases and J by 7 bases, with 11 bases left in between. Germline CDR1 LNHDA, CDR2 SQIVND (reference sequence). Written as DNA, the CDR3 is TGTGCCAGTAGTAAGTCAGGGGACCAGCCCCAGCATTTT. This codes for CASSKSGDQPQHF. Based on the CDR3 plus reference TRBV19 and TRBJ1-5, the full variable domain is DGGITQSPKYLFRKEGQNVTLSCEQNLNHDAMYWYRQDPGQGLRLIYYSQIVNDFQKGDIAEGYSVSREKKESFPLTVTSAQKNPTAFYLCASSKSGDQPQHFGDGTRLSIL.

CDR3 amino acids: CASSYRDRTYEQYF. Written as DNA, the CDR3 is TGTGCCAGCAGTTACCGGGACAGGACCTACGAGCAGTACTTC. The genes are TRBV6-6 and TRBJ2-7; 8 bases line up with TRBD1. Germline V gives CDR1 MNHNY, CDR2 SVGAGI (reference sequence). The junction had 2 bases not matched to a gene; V was cut back by 2 bases and J by 2 bases. The CDR3 spans 14 residues.

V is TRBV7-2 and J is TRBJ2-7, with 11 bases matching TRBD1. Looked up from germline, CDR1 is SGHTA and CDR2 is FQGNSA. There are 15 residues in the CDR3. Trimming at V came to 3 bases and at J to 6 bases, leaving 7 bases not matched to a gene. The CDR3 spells CASSLPPGQGVEQYF. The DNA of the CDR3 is TGTGCCAGCAGCTTGCCCCCGGGACAGGGGGTCGAGCAGTACTTC.

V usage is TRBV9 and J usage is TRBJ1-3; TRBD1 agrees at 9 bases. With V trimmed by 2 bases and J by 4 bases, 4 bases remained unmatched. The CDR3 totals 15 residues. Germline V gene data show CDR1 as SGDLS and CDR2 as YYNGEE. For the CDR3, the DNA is TGTGCCAGCAGCGTCGGGACAGGGCCGGGAAACACCATATATTTT. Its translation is CASSVGTGPGNTIYF.

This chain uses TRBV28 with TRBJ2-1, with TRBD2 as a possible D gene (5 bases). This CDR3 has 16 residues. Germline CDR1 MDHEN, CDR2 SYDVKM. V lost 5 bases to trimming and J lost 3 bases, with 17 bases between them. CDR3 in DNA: TGTGCCAGCAGTCCCATGTCAGCGGAGTTCTACAATGAGCAGTTCTTC. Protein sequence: CASSPMSAEFYNEQFF. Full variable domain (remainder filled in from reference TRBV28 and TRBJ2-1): DVKVTQSSRYLVKRTGEKVFLECVQDMDHENMFWYRQDPGLGLRLIYFSYDVKMKEKGDIPEGYSVSREKKERFSLILESASTNQTSMYLCASSPMSAEFYNEQFFGPGTRLTVL.

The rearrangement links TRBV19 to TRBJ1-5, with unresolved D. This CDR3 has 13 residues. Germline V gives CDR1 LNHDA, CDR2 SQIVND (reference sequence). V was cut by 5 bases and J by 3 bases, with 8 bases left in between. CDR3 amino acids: CASSPRPNQPQHF. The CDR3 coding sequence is TGTGCCAGTAGTCCTCGTCCCAATCAGCCCCAGCATTTT.